One and the same sample provided the 10 T cell receptor beta chains below, sequenced in a study of T cell repertoires in cytomegalovirus infection. Each CDR3 protein gets one entry after TCRdb re-called the reads with MiXCR. This table has 150,000 to 200,000 distinct CDR3 sequences, approximately 30% appearing once. The material sequenced was PBMCs. Receptors were obtained from a human donor in good health (CMV status not recorded). Some clones in this sample may be carry-over from other donors' samples.

About this clonotype: Germline and junction disagree at one end, which may indicate a read error. The chain couples TRBV5-3 to TRBJ1-1, with D perhaps matching TRBD1 (5 bases). TRBV5-3 is an open reading frame whose function is uncertain. The CDR3 runs 14 residues. The CDR3 reads CASSFRGPNTEAFF. For the CDR3, the DNA is TGTGCCAGCAGCTTTAGGGGCCCGAACACTGAAGCTTTCTTT.

This clonotype has just a few counts. The rearrangement uses TRBV14 and TRBJ1-5; 10 bases match TRBD1. Germline V CDR1 and CDR2: SGHDN, FVKESK. CDR3 length: 18 amino acids. J was trimmed by 4 bases and V by 4 bases; bases with no gene match: 13. The CDR3 DNA sequence: TGTGCCAGCAGCCCACTCCATTGGGACAGGGGAGGGAATCAGCCCCAGCATTTT. This gives the protein CASSPLHWDRGGNQPQHF.

The gene calls are TRBV7-4 and TRBJ2-5, with D hard to call. The CDR3 has 12 amino acids. The ends were cut back, 10 bases at V and 2 bases at J, with 11 bases in the middle. Germline-derived CDR1 and CDR2 are SGHVT and SQSDAQ. The CDR3 here is CATHAPQETQYF. As DNA, the CDR3 is TGTGCCACCCATGCGCCTCAAGAGACCCAGTACTTC.

In this sample, this clonotype turned up many times. The chain links TRBV7-2 to TRBJ2-3, with D perhaps matching TRBD1 or TRBD2 (5 bases each). Trimming shortened V by 3 bases and J by 5 bases, and 12 bases separated the two germline ends. CDR3 length equals 14 residues. Per germline, CDR1 SGHTA and CDR2 FQGNSA. This CDR3 is CASSFVGTKDTQYF. The DNA of the CDR3 is TGTGCCAGCAGCTTCGTCGGGACGAAAGATACGCAGTATTTT.

The chain links TRBV7-9 to TRBJ2-5; perhaps TRBD2 as D (5 bases). The V end lost 5 bases, the J end lost 5 bases, and 18 bases lay between the germline ends. The germline V gene has CDR1 SEHNR and CDR2 FQNEAQ (reference sequence). The CDR3 covers 15 residues. DNA for the CDR3: TGTGCCAGCAGCCCCCTCACCGGTTCGGGGGAGACCCAGTACTTC. Its protein is CASSPLTGSGETQYF.

The chain carries TRBV6-2 or TRBV6-3 and TRBJ1-1; D gene unclear. Germline lookup yields CDR1 MNHEY and CDR2 SVGEGT. Trimming took off 10 bases at V and 3 bases at J, with 12 bases between the two ends. This CDR3 is built from 12 residues. The CDR3 DNA reads as TGTGCCACCCGATCCTGGGACACTGAAGCTTTCTTT. Translation: CATRSWDTEAFF.

The V call is TRBV7-3, the J call TRBJ1-1; D not certain. The germline V gene encodes CDR1 SGHTA and CDR2 FQGTGA. This CDR3 is built from 14 residues. V was pared by 6 bases and J by 5 bases, with 16 bases between. In nucleotides, the CDR3 is TGTGCCAGCAGACTAACCCCTCTAGGGACTGAAGCTTTCTTT. It encodes CASRLTPLGTEAFF.

This clonotype has just a few counts. V is TRBV4-1 and J is TRBJ2-4; 12 nucleotides line up with TRBD2. Looked up from germline, CDR1 is MGHRA and CDR2 is YSYEKL. CDR3 length: 14 residues. Germline trimming cut 1 base from V and 13 bases from J; bases unmatched to any gene: 5. The CDR3 DNA follows: TGCGCCAGCAGCCAAGTTGGGACTAGCGGGTTACAGTACTTC. It yields the protein CASSQVGTSGLQYF.

A few counts support this clonotype. The chain recombines TRBV7-3 with TRBJ2-1; 14 bases map to TRBD2. The CDR3 consists of 16 residues. CDR1 and CDR2 from the germline V gene are SGHTA and FQGTGA. V lost 5 bases and J lost 4; bases outside the gene matches: 4. The CDR3 loop reads CASSRGTSGGYNEQFF. CDR3 nucleotide sequence: TGTGCCAGCAGCCGGGGGACTAGCGGGGGTTACAATGAGCAGTTCTTC.

This clonotype was seen many times. The chain couples TRBV7-2 to TRBJ2-3; D call uncertain. Trimming removed 2 bases from V and 2 bases from J, with 5 bases in between. Germline loops: CDR1 SGHTA, CDR2 FQGNSA. The CDR3 contains 13 residues. The CDR3 nucleotides are TGTGCCAGCAGCTTATCTCTCACAGATACGCAGTATTTT. This encodes CASSLSLTDTQYF.